This TCR beta chain was sequenced during a study of T cells in Graves' hyperthyroidism and ophthalmopathy. In the case of this clonotype: The target antigen is unknown.

Trimming shortened V by 3 bases and J by 4 bases, and 15 bases separated the two germline ends. CDR1 is SGHTA and CDR2 is FQGNSA in the germline V gene. This CDR3 has 15 amino acids. Patients were aged 18 to 65, had disease duration under 2 months, and had newly diagnosed hyperthyroidism. Amplification of TCR beta CDR3 regions was performed using RNA transcripts as template. First-round RT-PCR with HTBI primers amplified the TCR CDR3 region. TCRdb processed the multiplex PCR reads anew with MiXCR; each CDR3 protein has one entry. Counted here are over 700,000 distinct CDR3 sequences, 35% to 45% occurring once; the ten biggest clones make up 7.5% to 9.5%. Overall study results and limits: A model of 13 V-J features distinguished ophthalmopathy from stable hyperthyroidism. Within blood appeared most thyroid clonotypes that had expanded above 0.001. With a median lead of around 5.9 months before onset, the model predicted ophthalmopathy.

The chain links TRBV7-2 to TRBJ2-5; tentatively, D is TRBD2 (5 bases). The sequence was collected from a man aged 18 to 30 with Graves' hyperthyroidism. The specimen was blood. The CDR3 DNA reads as TGTGCCAGCAGCTTGGCCGGGGTAGAACGAGAGACCCAGTACTTC. This sequence encodes CASSLAGVERETQYF. Based on the CDR3 plus reference TRBV7-2 and TRBJ2-5, the full variable domain is GAGVSQSPSNKVTEKGKDVELRCDPISGHTALYWYRQSLGQGLEFLIYFQGNSAPDKSGLPSDRFSAERTGGSVSTLTIQRTQQEDSAVYLCASSLAGVERETQYFGPGTRLLVL.